This entry features one T cell receptor beta chain sequence. These data are taken from a study of patients and donors after allogeneic stem cell transplantation. Per the germline V gene, CDR1 is MGHDK and CDR2 is SYGVNS. V lost 1 base, J lost 2 bases, and 11 bases lay in between. The CDR3 consists of 15 residues. TCRdb called the RT-PCR reads again in MiXCR, with one record for every CDR3 protein. The sample lists 10,000 or so distinct CDR3 sequences, roughly 5.9% seen once, with roughly a quarter in the top ten. The sequenced sample consisted of blood, either unsorted or a sorted T cell fraction (not recorded which). The chain has TRBV25-1 and TRBJ2-5; D assignment may be TRBD1 or TRBD2 (6 bases each). The receptor's source is a human donor who was either an allogeneic HSCT recipient or a stem cell or donor lymphocyte infusion donor (not recorded which). It is not recorded whose cells these are; they may come from a transplant donor. The CDR3 loop reads CASSEWGAGQETQYF. CDR3 DNA sequence: TGTGCCAGCAGTGAATGGGGGGCAGGGCAAGAGACCCAGTACTTC. The whole variable domain, remainder taken from reference TRBV25-1 and TRBJ2-5, is EADIYQTPRYLVIGTGKKITLECSQTMGHDKMYWYQQDPGMELHLIHYSYGVNSTEKGDLSSESTVSRIRTEHFPLTLESARPSHTSQYLCASSEWGAGQETQYFGPGTRLLVL.